These 22 T cell receptor beta chains were all obtained from the same sample, sequenced in a study of shared clonotypes between healthy human individuals. Sequenced by immunoSEQ multiplex PCR; TCRdb stores in-frame clones only, minus some. The sample contains about 2 million clones, approximately 94% of which appear only once. Naive CD8 cells lacked CD45RO and underwent positive selection for CCR7, leaving out terminally differentiated effector memory CD45RA+ cells. The material sequenced was naive CD8+ T cells sorted from blood. The source of these receptors is a man younger than 30 in good health.

V is TRBV5-6 and J is TRBJ2-2, with no clear D. Per germline, CDR1 SGHDT and CDR2 YYEEEE. This CDR3 has 12 amino acids. V lost 2 bases and J lost 6, with 5 bases in between. The CDR3 loop is CASSFYSGELFF. CDR3 DNA: TGTGCCAGCAGCTTCTACTCCGGGGAGCTGTTTTTT.

This clone was found once. This chain uses TRBV4-3 with TRBJ2-7; 7 nucleotides align to TRBD2. This CDR3 region has 14 residues. Germline assignment: CDR1 LGHNA and CDR2 YSLEER. The J segment lost 4 bases and the V segment lost 4 bases, leaving 7 bases of the junction unmatched. Here the CDR3 reads CASSPSTSEYEQYF. The CDR3 DNA is TGCGCCAGCAGCCCGAGTACTAGCGAATACGAGCAGTACTTC.

A remark on this clone: Different DNA sequences within this sample yield the same CDR3. V and J are TRBV10-3 and TRBJ2-7, with D possibly being TRBD1 (5 bases). The V gene's germline CDR1 is ENHRY and CDR2 SYGVKD. This CDR3 region has 14 residues. V was cut by 1 base and J by 0 bases, with 7 bases left in between. The CDR3 sequence: CAISEFDSSYEQYF. DNA of the CDR3: TGTGCCATCAGTGAGTTTGACAGCTCCTACGAGCAGTACTTC.

This chain joins TRBV19 and TRBJ2-3; 12 bases fit TRBD1. V lost 7 bases to trimming and J lost 4 bases; unmatched junction nucleotides: 9. This CDR3 is 16 amino acids long. Per germline, CDR1 LNHDA and CDR2 SQIVND (reference sequence). This CDR3 is CASNTGTGGAADTQYF. The CDR3 bases are TGTGCCAGTAACACCGGGACAGGGGGCGCGGCAGATACGCAGTATTTT.

This clone was detected once. The chain employs TRBV7-9 and TRBJ2-3; 10 bases align to TRBD2. Germline-derived CDR1 and CDR2 are SEHNR and FQNEAQ (reference sequence). With V trimmed by 2 bases and J by 5 bases, 4 bases remained unmatched. The CDR3 runs to 15 residues. The CDR3 region is CASSLTLAGEDTQYF. The CDR3 bases are TGTGCCAGCAGCTTAACCCTAGCGGGGGAAGATACGCAGTATTTT.

The chain has TRBV7-6 and TRBJ2-2; 10 bases align to TRBD1. V dropped 5 bases and J dropped 0; count of bases not matched to a gene: 9. Germline-derived CDR1 and CDR2 are SGHVS and FNYEAQ. This CDR3 has 18 amino acids. The CDR3 spells CASSPGQGVTANTGELFF. Here the CDR3 DNA reads TGTGCCAGCAGCCCAGGACAGGGGGTTACAGCGAACACCGGGGAGCTGTTTTTT. The full variable domain, its missing parts supplied by reference TRBV7-6 and TRBJ2-2, is GAGVSQSPRYKVTKRGQDVALRCDPISGHVSLYWYRQALGQGPEFLTYFNYEAQQDKSGLPNDRFSAERPEGSISTLTIQRTEQRDSAMYRCASSPGQGVTANTGELFFGEGSRLTVL.

The chain couples TRBV10-3 to TRBJ2-2; no definite D call. Per germline, CDR1 ENHRY and CDR2 SYGVKD. Trimming pared 3 bases from V and 0 bases from J, leaving 8 bases between. This CDR3 comprises 15 residues. CDR3 coding DNA: TGTGCCATCAGTGACAGTATCGCGAACACCGGGGAGCTGTTTTTT. This gives the protein CAISDSIANTGELFF.

The genes are TRBV5-6 and TRBJ2-7, with D perhaps matching TRBD2 (5 bases). Trimming took off 2 bases at V and 6 bases at J, with 9 bases between the two ends. The germline gives CDR1 SGHDT, CDR2 YYEEEE. This CDR3 region has 12 residues. The CDR3 DNA reads as TGTGCCAGCAGCTTCAGCGAGGGCGAGCAGTACTTC. This sequence encodes CASSFSEGEQYF.

The chain joins TRBV11-2 to TRBJ2-5; D remains unclear. Germline V gene data show CDR1 as SGHAT and CDR2 as FQNNGV. The CDR3 sequence is 16 residues long. Deletions cut 5 bases from V and 1 base from J, with 17 bases between. CDR3 loop: CASSPPPWASQETQYF. In DNA form, the CDR3 reads TGTGCCAGCAGCCCCCCCCCATGGGCTAGCCAAGAGACCCAGTACTTC.

The chain employs TRBV13 and TRBJ2-7; D remains unclear. CDR3 length: 14 residues. The germline V gene encodes CDR1 PRHDT and CDR2 FYEKMQ (reference sequence). V was shortened by 0 bases and J by 4 bases, with 10 bases between the two germline ends. The CDR3 nucleotides read TGTGCCAGCAGCTTAGGCCTAAATGGTTACGAGCAGTACTTC. Translating gives CASSLGLNGYEQYF.

J is TRBJ2-1 and V is TRBV30; 8 bases are shared with TRBD2. The CDR3 has 16 amino acids. Germline-derived CDR1 and CDR2 are GTSNPN and SVGIG (reference sequence). The J segment lost 4 bases and the V segment lost 5 bases, leaving 13 bases of the junction unmatched. For the CDR3, the DNA is TGTGCCTGGCCGATTGGCGGGAGGCAAGCATACAATGAGCAGTTCTTC. This codes for CAWPIGGRQAYNEQFF.

The J gene is TRBJ1-5, the V gene TRBV4-1; 7 bases line up with TRBD1. CDR1 MGHRA and CDR2 YSYEKL come from the germline V gene. The CDR3 extends over 17 amino acids. The V segment lost 3 bases and the J segment 0 bases; nucleotides outside the gene matches: 8. In nucleotides, the CDR3 is TGCGCCAGCAGCCATGAACGACAGGGACATAGCAATCAGCCCCAGCATTTT. It is translated as CASSHERQGHSNQPQHF.

This clone has only one observation. The chain recombines TRBV28 with TRBJ2-7, with D maybe TRBD2 (6 bases). Trimming pared 3 bases from V and 2 bases from J, leaving 11 bases between. CDR1 MDHEN and CDR2 SYDVKM come from the germline V gene. CDR3 size: 14 residues. Here the CDR3 DNA reads TGTGCCAGCAGTTTTGTGACTAGAGCCTACGAGCAGTACTTC. Its translation is CASSFVTRAYEQYF.

About this clone: Other DNA sequences in the same sample also yield this CDR3. The rearrangement links TRBV30 to TRBJ1-5; D perhaps matches TRBD1 (6 bases). The germline V and J ends were trimmed by 0 bases and 2 bases, with 8 bases remaining between them. The germline V gene has CDR1 GTSNPN and CDR2 SVGIG (reference sequence). This CDR3 has 14 amino acids. The CDR3 DNA sequence: TGTGCCTGGAGTGTAGGGGGAGGCAATCAGCCCCAGCATTTT. This codes for CAWSVGGGNQPQHF.

This chain joins TRBV7-3 and TRBJ2-2; D gene ambiguous. This CDR3 has 13 amino acids. Germline assignment: CDR1 SGHTA and CDR2 FQGTGA. V was pared by 1 base and J by 6 bases, with 6 bases between. CDR3 protein: CASSLIGAGELFF. Here the CDR3 DNA reads TGTGCCAGCAGCTTAATAGGCGCCGGGGAGCTGTTTTTT. Looking up the rest from reference TRBV7-3 and TRBJ2-2 gives the full variable domain: GAGVSQTPSNKVTEKGKYVELRCDPISGHTALYWYRQSLGQGPEFLIYFQGTGAADDSGLPNDRFFAVRPEGSVSTLKIQRTERGDSAVYLCASSLIGAGELFFGEGSRLTVL.

The CDR3 region has the DNA TGTGCCAGCAGTTTATTGGGGACAGGCAAATCCTACGAGCAGTACTTC. This sequence encodes CASSLLGTGKSYEQYF. The V gene is TRBV27, the J gene TRBJ2-7; 8 nucleotides line up with TRBD1. The CDR3 loop spans 16 amino acids. Trimming cost V 1 base and J 1 base; bases outside gene matches: 6. Germline lookup yields CDR1 MNHEY and CDR2 SMNVEV (reference sequence).

The chain employs TRBV9 and TRBJ2-5, with TRBD1 as a possible D gene (5 bases). The germline V gene encodes CDR1 SGDLS and CDR2 YYNGEE. Trimming left V 4 bases short and J 7 bases short, with 11 bases between. This CDR3 contains 12 residues. The CDR3 loop is CASSNIGATQYF. The CDR3 coding sequence is TGTGCCAGCAGCAACATAGGGGCGACCCAGTACTTC.

The gene calls are TRBV27 and TRBJ2-3; D might be TRBD2 (6 bases). Trimming removed 2 bases at V and 1 base at J, with 13 bases between. The CDR3 spans 16 residues. The germline V gene has CDR1 MNHEY and CDR2 SMNVEV (reference sequence). CDR3 in DNA: TGTGCCAGCAGTTTAGATCCGGGAGTGGGCACAGATACGCAGTATTTT. As protein: CASSLDPGVGTDTQYF.

The rearrangement joins TRBV9 to TRBJ1-1; maybe TRBD1 (5 bases). Trimming removed 4 bases at V and 4 bases at J, with 11 bases between. The CDR3 totals 13 residues. Germline V gives CDR1 SGDLS, CDR2 YYNGEE. Here the CDR3 DNA reads TGTGCCAGCAGCCCACAAGGGGTCACTGAAGCTTTCTTT. Encoded protein: CASSPQGVTEAFF.

This chain connects TRBV13 to TRBJ2-3; 10 nucleotides line up with TRBD2. V lost 5 bases to trimming and J lost 1 base; unmatched junction nucleotides: 15. The CDR3 is made up of 19 amino acids. The germline CDR1 and CDR2 sequences are PRHDT and FYEKMQ (reference sequence). As DNA, the CDR3 is TGTGCCAGCAGCCCGTGGGGTAGCGGGAGGACTGAAGGCACAGATACGCAGTATTTT. Protein product: CASSPWGSGRTEGTDTQYF.

The chain employs TRBV5-6 and TRBJ2-5, with 15 bases aligning to TRBD2. The CDR3 is 16 residues long. CDR1 SGHDT and CDR2 YYEEEE come from the germline V gene. V gave up 3 bases and J gave up 1 base; unmatched junction bases: 1. The CDR3, as DNA: TGTGCCAGCAGCTGGGGACTAGCGGGGGGCCAAGAGACCCAGTACTTC. Protein: CASSWGLAGGQETQYF.

V usage is TRBV2 and J usage is TRBJ1-6; D remains ambiguous. This CDR3 has 14 amino acids. Germline V gene data show CDR1 as SNHLY and CDR2 as FYNNEI. The ends were cut back, 2 bases at V and 9 bases at J, with 11 bases in the middle. The CDR3 DNA sequence: TGTGCCAGCAGTGAATTGGCCCCAGGTTCACCCCTCCACTTT. Its translation is CASSELAPGSPLHF.